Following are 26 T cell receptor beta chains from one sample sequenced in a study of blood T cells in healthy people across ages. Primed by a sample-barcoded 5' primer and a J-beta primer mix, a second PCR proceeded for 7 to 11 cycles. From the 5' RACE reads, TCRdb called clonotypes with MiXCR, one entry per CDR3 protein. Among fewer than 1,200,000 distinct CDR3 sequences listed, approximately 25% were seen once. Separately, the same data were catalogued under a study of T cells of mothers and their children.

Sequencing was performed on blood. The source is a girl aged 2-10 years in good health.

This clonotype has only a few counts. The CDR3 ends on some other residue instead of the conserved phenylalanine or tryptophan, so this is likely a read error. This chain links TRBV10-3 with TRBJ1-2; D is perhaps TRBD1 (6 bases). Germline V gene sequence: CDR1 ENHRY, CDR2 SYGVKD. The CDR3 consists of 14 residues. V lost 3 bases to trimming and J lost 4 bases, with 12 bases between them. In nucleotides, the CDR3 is TGTGCCATCAGTGATACAGGGCAGACCTATGGCTACACCATC. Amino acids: CAISDTGQTYGYTI.

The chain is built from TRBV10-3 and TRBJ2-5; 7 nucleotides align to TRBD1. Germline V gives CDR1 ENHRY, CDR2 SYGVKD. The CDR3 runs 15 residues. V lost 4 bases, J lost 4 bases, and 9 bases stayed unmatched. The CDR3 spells CAISGGQSFGETQYF. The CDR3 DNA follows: TGTGCCATCAGTGGGGGACAGAGCTTCGGAGAGACCCAGTACTTC.

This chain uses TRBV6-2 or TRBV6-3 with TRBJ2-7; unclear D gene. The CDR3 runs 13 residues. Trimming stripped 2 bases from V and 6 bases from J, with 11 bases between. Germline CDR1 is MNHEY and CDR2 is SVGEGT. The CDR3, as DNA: TGTGCCAGCAGTTACGTGATTACGGGCGAGCAGTACTTC. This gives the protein CASSYVITGEQYF.

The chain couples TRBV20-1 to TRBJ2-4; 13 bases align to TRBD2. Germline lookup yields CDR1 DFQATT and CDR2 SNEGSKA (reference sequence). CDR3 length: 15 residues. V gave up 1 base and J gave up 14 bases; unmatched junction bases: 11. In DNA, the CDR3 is TGCAGTGCTAGAGTGCCGAGACTAGCGGGGGGAGGGGAGTACTTC. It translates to CSARVPRLAGGGEYF.

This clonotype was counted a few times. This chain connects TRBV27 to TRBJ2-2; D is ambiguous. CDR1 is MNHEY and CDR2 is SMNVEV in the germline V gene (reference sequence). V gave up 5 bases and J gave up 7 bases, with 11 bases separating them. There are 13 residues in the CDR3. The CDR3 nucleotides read TGTGCCAGCAGTACCCCTCAACGCGGGGAGCTGTTTTTT. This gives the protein CASSTPQRGELFF.

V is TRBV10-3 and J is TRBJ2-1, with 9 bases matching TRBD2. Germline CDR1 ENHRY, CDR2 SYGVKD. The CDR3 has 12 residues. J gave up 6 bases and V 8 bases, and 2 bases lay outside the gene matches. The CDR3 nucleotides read TGTGCCATCTCGACTAGCGGCAATGAGCAGTTCTTC. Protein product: CAISTSGNEQFF.

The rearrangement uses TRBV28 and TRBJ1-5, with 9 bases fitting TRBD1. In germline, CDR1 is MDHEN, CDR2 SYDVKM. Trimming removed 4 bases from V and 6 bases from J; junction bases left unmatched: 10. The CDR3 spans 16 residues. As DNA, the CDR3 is TGTGCCAGCAGTTCACGCGCCGGGACAGGGAGTCAGCCCCAGCATTTT. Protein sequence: CASSSRAGTGSQPQHF.

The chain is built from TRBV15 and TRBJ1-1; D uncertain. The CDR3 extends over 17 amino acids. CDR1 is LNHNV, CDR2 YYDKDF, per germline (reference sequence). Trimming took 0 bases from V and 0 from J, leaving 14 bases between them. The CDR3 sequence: CATSREAATRMNTEAFF. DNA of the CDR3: TGTGCCACCAGCAGAGAAGCCGCGACACGCATGAACACTGAAGCTTTCTTT.

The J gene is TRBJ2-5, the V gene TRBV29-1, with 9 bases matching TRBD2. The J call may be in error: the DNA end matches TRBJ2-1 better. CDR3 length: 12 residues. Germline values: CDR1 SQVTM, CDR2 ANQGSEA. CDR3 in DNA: TGCAGCTGTTCAGCGGGAGGCCATGAGCAGTTCTTC. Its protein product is CSCSAGGHEQFF.

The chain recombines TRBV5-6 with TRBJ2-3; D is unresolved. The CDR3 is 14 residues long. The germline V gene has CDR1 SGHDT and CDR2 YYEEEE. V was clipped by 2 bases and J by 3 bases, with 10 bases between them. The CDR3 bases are TGTGCCAGCAGCTTCGTTAGTAGGACAGATACGCAGTATTTT. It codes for CASSFVSRTDTQYF.

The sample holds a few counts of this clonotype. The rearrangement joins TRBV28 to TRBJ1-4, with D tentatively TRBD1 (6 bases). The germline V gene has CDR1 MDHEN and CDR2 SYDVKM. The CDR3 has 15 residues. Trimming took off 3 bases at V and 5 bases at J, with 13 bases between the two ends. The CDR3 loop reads CASSFGGRRNEKLFF. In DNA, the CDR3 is TGTGCCAGCAGTTTTGGGGGCCGGCGGAATGAAAAACTGTTTTTT.

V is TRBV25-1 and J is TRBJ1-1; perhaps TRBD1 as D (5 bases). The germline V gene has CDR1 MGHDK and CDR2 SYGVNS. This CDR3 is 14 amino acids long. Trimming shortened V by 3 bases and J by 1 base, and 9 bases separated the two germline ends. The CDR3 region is CASSDRQTNTEAFF. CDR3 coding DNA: TGTGCCAGCAGTGATCGACAGACGAACACTGAAGCTTTCTTT.

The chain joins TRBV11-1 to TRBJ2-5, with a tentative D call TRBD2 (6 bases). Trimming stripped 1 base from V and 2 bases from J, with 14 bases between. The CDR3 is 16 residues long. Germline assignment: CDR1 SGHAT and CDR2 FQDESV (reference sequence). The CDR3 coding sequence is TGTGCCAGCAGCTTAGGCGGGGTTGCGGCGCAAGAGACCCAGTACTTC. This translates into CASSLGGVAAQETQYF.

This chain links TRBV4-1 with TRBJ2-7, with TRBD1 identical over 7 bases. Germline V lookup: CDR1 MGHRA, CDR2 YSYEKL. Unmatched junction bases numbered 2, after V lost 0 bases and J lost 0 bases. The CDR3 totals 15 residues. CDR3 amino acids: CASSQEDRSSYEQYF. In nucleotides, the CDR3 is TGCGCCAGCAGCCAAGAGGACAGGAGCTCCTACGAGCAGTACTTC.

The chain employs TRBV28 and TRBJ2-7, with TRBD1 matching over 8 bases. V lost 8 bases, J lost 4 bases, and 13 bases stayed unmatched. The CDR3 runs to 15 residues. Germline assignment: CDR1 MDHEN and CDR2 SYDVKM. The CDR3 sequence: CASCELRTGTYEQYF. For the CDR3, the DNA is TGTGCCAGCTGCGAACTCCGGACAGGGACTTACGAGCAGTACTTC.

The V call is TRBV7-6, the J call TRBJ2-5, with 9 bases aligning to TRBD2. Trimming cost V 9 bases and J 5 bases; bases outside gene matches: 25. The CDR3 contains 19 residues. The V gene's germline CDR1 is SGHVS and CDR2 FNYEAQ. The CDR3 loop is CASGSRTSAEGVLWETQYF. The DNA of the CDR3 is TGTGCCAGTGGATCACGGACTAGCGCCGAGGGAGTTTTGTGGGAGACCCAGTACTTC.

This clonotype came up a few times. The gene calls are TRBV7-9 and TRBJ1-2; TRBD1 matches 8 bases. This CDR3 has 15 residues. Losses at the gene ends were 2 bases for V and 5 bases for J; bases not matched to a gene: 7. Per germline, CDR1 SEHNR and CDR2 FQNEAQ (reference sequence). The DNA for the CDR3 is TGTGCCAGCAGCTTATCGGACAGGGCCCAATATGGCTACACCTTC. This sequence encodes CASSLSDRAQYGYTF.

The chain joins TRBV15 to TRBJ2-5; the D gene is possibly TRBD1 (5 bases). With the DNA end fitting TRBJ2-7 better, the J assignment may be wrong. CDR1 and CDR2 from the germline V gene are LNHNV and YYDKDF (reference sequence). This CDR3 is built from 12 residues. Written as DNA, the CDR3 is TGTGCCACCAGCAGCGGTGGGGCCGAGCAGTACTTC. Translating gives CATSSGGAEQYF.

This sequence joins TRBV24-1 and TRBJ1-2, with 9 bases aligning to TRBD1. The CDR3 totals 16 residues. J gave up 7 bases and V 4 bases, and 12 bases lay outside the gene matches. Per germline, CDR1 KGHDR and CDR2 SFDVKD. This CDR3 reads CATSDWTGEGEGGYTF. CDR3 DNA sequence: TGTGCCACCAGTGACTGGACAGGGGAAGGAGAGGGTGGCTACACCTTC.

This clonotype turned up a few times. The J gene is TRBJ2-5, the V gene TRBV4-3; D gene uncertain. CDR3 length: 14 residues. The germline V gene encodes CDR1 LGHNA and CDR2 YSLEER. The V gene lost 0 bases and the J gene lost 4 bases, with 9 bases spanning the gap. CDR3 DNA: TGCGCCAGCAGCCAAGATGCCGAAAGAGAGACCCAGTACTTC. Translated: CASSQDAERETQYF.

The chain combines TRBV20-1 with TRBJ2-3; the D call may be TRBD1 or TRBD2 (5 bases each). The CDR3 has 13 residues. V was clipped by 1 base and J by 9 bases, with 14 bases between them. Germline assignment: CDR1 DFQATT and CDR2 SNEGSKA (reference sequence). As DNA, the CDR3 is TGCAGTGCTAGAGGGGGGTGGAGAAAAACGCAGTATTTT. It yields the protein CSARGGWRKTQYF.

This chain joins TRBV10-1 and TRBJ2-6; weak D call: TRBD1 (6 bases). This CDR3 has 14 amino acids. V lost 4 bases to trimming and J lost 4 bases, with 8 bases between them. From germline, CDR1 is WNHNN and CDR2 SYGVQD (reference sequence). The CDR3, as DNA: TGCGCCAGCAGTGGGGGGCCCGGGGCCAACGTCCTGACTTTC. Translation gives CASSGGPGANVLTF.

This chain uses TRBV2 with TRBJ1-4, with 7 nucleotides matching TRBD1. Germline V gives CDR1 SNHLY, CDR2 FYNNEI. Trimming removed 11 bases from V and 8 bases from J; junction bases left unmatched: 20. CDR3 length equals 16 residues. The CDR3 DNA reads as TGTGCCGCCAACCGACGGGGACAGAGGCCCAACGAAAAACTGTTTTTT. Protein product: CAANRRGQRPNEKLFF.

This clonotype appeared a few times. DNA of the CDR3: TGTGCCAGCAGTGAACAGGGTTGGAATTCACCCCTCCACTTT. Residues: CASSEQGWNSPLHF. This chain links TRBV25-1 with TRBJ1-6; weak D call: TRBD1 (5 bases). CDR1 is MGHDK and CDR2 is SYGVNS in the germline V gene. The CDR3 has 14 residues. Trimming removed 2 bases at V and 7 bases at J, with 9 bases between. The variable domain in full, completed from reference TRBV25-1 and TRBJ1-6, reads EADIYQTPRYLVIGTGKKITLECSQTMGHDKMYWYQQDPGMELHLIHYSYGVNSTEKGDLSSESTVSRIRTEHFPLTLESARPSHTSQYLCASSEQGWNSPLHFGNGTRLTVT.

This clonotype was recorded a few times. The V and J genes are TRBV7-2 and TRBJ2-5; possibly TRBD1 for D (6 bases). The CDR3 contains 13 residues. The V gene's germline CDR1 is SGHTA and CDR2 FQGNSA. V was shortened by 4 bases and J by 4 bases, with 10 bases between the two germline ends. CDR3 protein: CASSSHRAETQYF. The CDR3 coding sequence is TGTGCCAGCAGCTCACACAGGGCAGAGACCCAGTACTTC.

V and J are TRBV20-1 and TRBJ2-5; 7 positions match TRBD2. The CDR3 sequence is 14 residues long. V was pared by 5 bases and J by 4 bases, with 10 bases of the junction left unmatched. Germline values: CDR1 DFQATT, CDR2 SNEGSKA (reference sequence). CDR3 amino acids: CSAGVTSPRETQYF. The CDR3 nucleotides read TGCAGTGCTGGAGTGACTAGCCCCCGAGAGACCCAGTACTTC.